This TCR beta chain came from a study of metastatic and nonmetastatic thyroid tumors. None of the patients had undergone any treatment ahead of thyroid surgery. TCRdb re-called clones from the PCR reads using MiXCR. The profile shows tens of thousands of clones, around a third of them singletons. The CDR3 covers 12 residues. Germline V CDR1 and CDR2: DFQATT, SNEGSKA (reference sequence). With 2 bases removed from V and 2 bases from J, the gap between germline ends came to 7 bases. This clone was seen once. Sequenced sample: tumor tissue. The sequence came from a female donor with papillary thyroid cancer or a benign thyroid nodule (not recorded which). Some clones in this sample may be carry-over from other donors' samples. The chain uses TRBV20-1 and TRBJ2-7, with D possibly TRBD2 on 5 matching bases. The CDR3 DNA reads TGCAGTGCTAGACGGGGAGCCTACGAGCAGTACTTC. Translated: CSARRGAYEQYF.